This T cell receptor beta chain was found in a study of early T cells in non-severe SARS-CoV-2 infection. The junction had 8 bases not matched to a gene; V was cut back by 3 bases and J by 3 bases. Germline CDR1 and CDR2: GTSNPN and SVGIG (reference sequence). This CDR3 comprises 14 residues. From the 5' RACE reads, TCRdb called clonotypes with MiXCR, one entry per CDR3 protein. The sample yields tens of thousands of distinct CDR3 sequences, 10% to 15% seen once. This TCR was sampled from an adult who was a healthcare worker with PCR-confirmed SARS-CoV-2 infection or an uninfected control (not recorded which). The specimen was whole blood, collected at baseline. V is TRBV30 and J is TRBJ2-7; the match to TRBD1 covers 7 bases. The CDR3 reads CAWRRRTGLYEQYF. CDR3 bases: TGTGCCTGGAGACGTAGGACAGGCCTCTACGAGCAGTACTTC.